This T cell receptor beta chain was profiled in a study of cytomegalovirus exposure and HLA in healthy donors. The wider study: Of all 400 or so donors who were genotyped, about 80% belonged to the Caucasian-associated ancestry cluster.

Overall study results and limits: V segments that were indistinguishable, TRBV6-2 and TRBV6-3 among them, were omitted from analysis. Fewer N-insertions than the 666-donor mean were reportedly shown by an Asian-associated ancestry cluster in a later analysis.

Germline V lookup: CDR1 SGHNT, CDR2 YYREEE (reference sequence). The trim removed 1 base at V and 3 bases at J, leaving 3 bases unmatched. The CDR3 totals 15 residues. PCR was performed using 60 Vbeta and 13 Jbeta primers. Original handling: In a later analysis, tens of millions of unique TCR beta chains included roughly 11 million shared by two or more donors. TCRdb's copy holds only in-frame clones and misses some; the assay was immunoSEQ multiplex PCR. V and J calls and clone size are as listed in that table; D and trimming were resolved from the DNA. This sample carries 110,000 to 150,000 clones, around four fifths of them seen once, and the ten largest clones take more than 9.5%. Comment on this clone: Its matching antigen is unknown.

The chain links TRBV5-4 to TRBJ1-3, with 8 bases fitting TRBD1. Source material: PBMCs. The source of this sequence is a woman in her fifties or sixties in good health and CMV-seropositive. CDR3 DNA sequence: TGTGCCAGCAGCTTGAACAGGGGGGATGGAAACACCATATATTTT. Translated, it gives CASSLNRGDGNTIYF.